These T cell receptor beta chains were read from a single sample in a study of early T cells in non-severe SARS-CoV-2 infection. TCRdb redid the calling of the 5' RACE reads with MiXCR, one entry per CDR3 protein. The table lists tens of thousands of distinct CDR3 sequences, around 12% of them singletons, with approximately 4.9% in the top ten. The material sequenced was whole blood. The receptor set was obtained from an adult who was a healthcare worker with PCR-confirmed SARS-CoV-2 infection or an uninfected control (not recorded which). Both conserved end residues are part of each CDR3. A D gene is named only where the DNA matches it firmly. Rows give clone size only sometimes, using once, few, many, or a class for an expanded clone.

d_call: .
j_call: TRBJ2-3
clone_size: few
v_call: TRBV11-2
cdr3_aa: CASSLGVHTPTDTQYF
cdr3_nt: TGTGCCAGCAGCTTAGGGGTACACACCCCCACAGATACGCAGTATTTT

d_call: .
j_call: TRBJ2-1
clone_size: .
v_call: TRBV11-2
cdr3_aa: CASSLMTGSYNEQFF
cdr3_nt: TGTGCCAGCAGCTTGATGACAGGCTCCTACAATGAGCAGTTCTTC

d_call: TRBD2
j_call: TRBJ2-2
clone_size: few
v_call: TRBV4-2
cdr3_aa: CASSQGVGLAGTGELFF
cdr3_nt: TGTGCCAGCAGCCAAGGGGTGGGACTAGCGGGAACCGGGGAGCTGTTTTTT

d_call: .
j_call: TRBJ2-7
clone_size: few
v_call: TRBV3-1
cdr3_aa: CASSQGSPYEQYF
cdr3_nt: TGTGCCAGCAGCCAAGGATCTCCCTACGAGCAGTACTTC

d_call: .
j_call: TRBJ2-2
clone_size: many
v_call: TRBV20-1
cdr3_aa: CSARDGGTVNTGELFF
cdr3_nt: TGCAGTGCTAGAGATGGGGGGACTGTGAACACCGGGGAGCTGTTTTTT

d_call: .
j_call: TRBJ2-1
clone_size: .
v_call: TRBV2
cdr3_aa: CASRTVEASRLGQFF
cdr3_nt: TGTGCCAGCAGAACCGTGGAGGCCTCTAGACTTGGGCAGTTCTTC

d_call: TRBD1
j_call: TRBJ2-7
clone_size: few
v_call: TRBV13
cdr3_aa: CASSSRQGNEQYF
cdr3_nt: TGTGCCAGCAGCTCCCGACAGGGGAACGAGCAGTACTTC

d_call: TRBD2
j_call: TRBJ2-4
clone_size: many
v_call: TRBV3-1
cdr3_aa: CASSQEGIKGLAGEIVKNIQYF
cdr3_nt: TGTGCCAGCAGCCAAGAGGGTATCAAAGGACTAGCGGGAGAGATAGTCAAAAACATTCAGTACTTC

d_call: TRBD1
j_call: TRBJ2-7
clone_size: many
v_call: TRBV7-9
cdr3_aa: CASSEDRSLYEQYF
cdr3_nt: TGTGCCAGCAGCGAGGACAGGTCGCTCTACGAGCAGTACTTC

d_call: .
j_call: TRBJ1-1
clone_size: many
v_call: TRBV10-3
cdr3_aa: CAISTIPGVDLSNTEAFF
cdr3_nt: TGTGCCATCAGCACCATACCGGGAGTCGACCTATCGAACACTGAAGCTTTCTTT

d_call: .
j_call: TRBJ2-3
clone_size: few
v_call: TRBV29-1
cdr3_aa: CSLLHRGGPTDTQYF
cdr3_nt: TGCAGCCTTCTCCACAGGGGGGGGCCGACAGATACGCAGTATTTT

d_call: .
j_call: TRBJ2-1
clone_size: medium-sized
v_call: TRBV6-4
cdr3_aa: CASSASSYNEQFF
cdr3_nt: TGTGCCAGCAGTGCTAGCTCCTACAATGAGCAGTTCTTC

d_call: TRBD1
j_call: TRBJ1-2
clone_size: .
v_call: TRBV5-1
cdr3_aa: CASSYRGSYGYTF
cdr3_nt: TGCGCCAGCAGTTACAGGGGTAGCTATGGCTACACCTTC

d_call: .
j_call: TRBJ1-1
clone_size: .
v_call: TRBV5-1
cdr3_aa: CASSLEVGPEAFF
cdr3_nt: TGCGCCAGCAGCTTGGAGGTGGGCCCTGAAGCTTTCTTT

d_call: .
j_call: TRBJ1-6
clone_size: many
v_call: TRBV4-1
cdr3_aa: CASSPWANSPLHF
cdr3_nt: TGCGCCAGCAGCCCGTGGGCGAATTCACCCCTCCACTTT

d_call: .
j_call: TRBJ2-5
clone_size: .
v_call: TRBV7-3
cdr3_aa: CASSLIPLGPMETQYF
cdr3_nt: TGTGCCAGCAGCCTCATCCCTCTAGGCCCCATGGAGACCCAGTACTTC

d_call: .
j_call: TRBJ2-5
clone_size: .
v_call: TRBV5-5
cdr3_aa: CASSPPGGPGETQYF
cdr3_nt: TGTGCCAGCAGTCCCCCCGGGGGGCCGGGGGAGACCCAGTACTTC

d_call: .
j_call: TRBJ2-2
clone_size: few
v_call: TRBV7-3
cdr3_aa: CASSQRTGELFF
cdr3_nt: TGTGCCAGCAGTCAGCGCACCGGGGAGCTGTTTTTT

d_call: TRBD2
j_call: TRBJ2-1
clone_size: .
v_call: TRBV19
cdr3_aa: CASSISLAGGEQFF
cdr3_nt: TGTGCCAGTAGTATTTCTTTAGCGGGGGGTGAGCAGTTCTTC

d_call: .
j_call: TRBJ1-5
clone_size: many
v_call: TRBV7-8
cdr3_aa: CASSLARDSNQPQHF
cdr3_nt: TGTGCCAGCAGCTTAGCGCGGGATAGCAATCAGCCCCAGCATTTT

d_call: TRBD1
j_call: TRBJ2-1
clone_size: .
v_call: TRBV29-1
cdr3_aa: CSVGVTGGNEQFF
cdr3_nt: TGCAGCGTTGGTGTGACAGGGGGTAATGAGCAGTTCTTC

d_call: .
j_call: TRBJ2-5
clone_size: .
v_call: TRBV6-5
cdr3_aa: CASSYSEGETQYF
cdr3_nt: TGTGCCAGCAGTTACTCTGAGGGCGAGACCCAGTACTTC

d_call: .
j_call: TRBJ1-5
clone_size: few
v_call: TRBV3-1
cdr3_aa: CASSQDLGTNQPQHF
cdr3_nt: TGTGCCAGCAGCCAAGATTTGGGGACCAATCAGCCCCAGCATTTT

d_call: .
j_call: TRBJ1-6
clone_size: few
v_call: TRBV9
cdr3_aa: CASSVTERGRDSPLHF
cdr3_nt: TGTGCCAGCAGCGTAACAGAGAGGGGCAGGGATTCACCCCTCCACTTT

d_call: .
j_call: TRBJ2-5
clone_size: many
v_call: TRBV6-2/TRBV6-3
cdr3_aa: CASSNRIETQYF
cdr3_nt: TGTGCCAGCAGTAATAGGATTGAGACCCAGTACTTC

d_call: .
j_call: TRBJ2-7
clone_size: .
v_call: TRBV2
cdr3_aa: CASSTGTIEQYF
cdr3_nt: TGTGCCAGCAGTACCGGGACGATCGAGCAGTACTTC

d_call: .
j_call: TRBJ2-7
clone_size: .
v_call: TRBV20-1
cdr3_aa: CSARDFTQQYF
cdr3_nt: TGCAGTGCTAGAGATTTCACTCAGCAGTACTTC

d_call: .
j_call: TRBJ2-1
clone_size: once
v_call: TRBV7-9
cdr3_aa: CASSASGPYNEQFF
cdr3_nt: TGTGCCAGTTCGGCCAGCGGGCCCTACAATGAGCAGTTCTTC

d_call: TRBD1
j_call: TRBJ1-1
clone_size: many
v_call: TRBV5-1
cdr3_aa: CASSFTGGSAEAFF
cdr3_nt: TGCGCCAGCAGCTTCACAGGGGGAAGCGCTGAAGCTTTCTTT

d_call: .
j_call: TRBJ1-4
clone_size: few
v_call: TRBV4-1
cdr3_aa: CASSQDPLPANEKLFF
cdr3_nt: TGCGCCAGCAGCCAAGATCCACTCCCCGCAAATGAAAAACTGTTTTTT